Each of the 7 T cell receptor beta chains below was sequenced from the same sample in a study of blood T cell repertoires in COVID-19. Here immunoSEQ multiplex PCR was the method, and the copy in TCRdb shows in-frame clones only, minus some. The repertoire holds around 68,000 clones, with about 90% as singletons. Sequencing used peripheral blood. The receptors derive from a human donor in a cohort sampled during active COVID-19.

The chain couples TRBV4-1 to TRBJ1-6, with no clear D. The CDR3 is 18 residues long. The germline CDR1 and CDR2 sequences are MGHRA and YSYEKL. Trimming shortened V by 3 bases and J by 0 bases, and 15 bases separated the two germline ends. The CDR3 reads CASSHPTGGFSYNSPLHF. CDR3 sequence (DNA): TGCGCCAGCAGCCACCCCACGGGAGGTTTCTCCTATAATTCACCCCTCCACTTT.

The V gene is TRBV7-9, the J gene TRBJ2-7, with 7 positions matching TRBD2. Germline lookup yields CDR1 SEHNR and CDR2 FQNEAQ (reference sequence). The CDR3 sequence is 14 residues long. Germline trimming cut 5 bases from V and 0 bases from J; bases unmatched to any gene: 4. CDR3 amino acids: CASSDTSASYEQYF. The CDR3, as DNA: TGTGCCAGCAGCGATACTAGCGCCTCCTACGAGCAGTACTTC.

This chain joins TRBV7-2 and TRBJ2-1; TRBD2 might be the D (5 bases). CDR1 and CDR2 (germline): SGHTA, FQGNSA. The V end lost 4 bases, the J end lost 4 bases, and 14 bases lay between the germline ends. The CDR3 loop spans 15 amino acids. Written as DNA, the CDR3 is TGTGCCAGCAGCTCGCTAGAGGGTTCTTACAATGAGCAGTTCTTC. This codes for CASSSLEGSYNEQFF.

The chain is built from TRBV24-1 and TRBJ2-1; 14 bases are shared with TRBD2. The V gene's germline CDR1 is KGHDR and CDR2 SFDVKD. CDR3 length: 19 residues. The V segment lost 4 bases and the J segment 0 bases; nucleotides outside the gene matches: 7. CDR3 amino acids: CATSEGRLAGGSSYNEQFF. The CDR3 DNA is TGTGCCACCAGTGAAGGAAGACTAGCGGGAGGGAGCTCCTACAATGAGCAGTTCTTC.

This clone was seen more than once but under ten times. The chain links TRBV7-3 to TRBJ2-2; 7 positions match TRBD2. This CDR3 has 14 residues. Per the germline V gene, CDR1 is SGHTA and CDR2 is FQGTGA. J was trimmed by 2 bases and V by 8 bases; bases with no gene match: 5. The CDR3, as DNA: TGTGCCAGCTCTCGGGACTACAACACCGGGGAGCTGTTTTTT. This encodes CASSRDYNTGELFF.

The J gene is TRBJ1-6, the V gene TRBV9, with D possibly being TRBD1 (6 bases). Per germline, CDR1 SGDLS and CDR2 YYNGEE. This CDR3 region has 15 residues. V was trimmed by 4 bases and J by 4 bases, leaving 12 bases between them. For the CDR3, the DNA is TGTGCCAGCAGCCAGGGGATCGGGTATAATTCACCCCTCCACTTT. Residues: CASSQGIGYNSPLHF.

The gene calls are TRBV19 and TRBJ2-7, with TRBD2 matching 7 bases. Germline CDR1 reads LNHDA; CDR2 reads SQIVND (reference sequence). Germline trimming cut 5 bases from V and 1 base from J; bases unmatched to any gene: 2. CDR3 length: 13 amino acids. CDR3 DNA sequence: TGTGCCAGTAGTGAGGGACTATCCTACGAGCAGTACTTC. Protein sequence: CASSEGLSYEQYF.